The T cell receptor (beta chain) described here comes from a study of blood T cells in healthy people across ages. Study-level background: Per every two T cells, about one barcoded beta molecule was captured by template switching. Points from the study as a whole: As age increased, TCR beta diversity per million T cells fell in a roughly linear fashion.

Then a second PCR, running about 6 to 12 cycles, was carried out with a sample-barcoded 5' primer and a J-beta primer mix. MiXCR, run by TCRdb on the 5' RACE reads, gives a single entry per CDR3 protein. The sample shows roughly 830,000 distinct CDR3 sequences, roughly 60% of them seen only once. This clonotype was recorded many times. Its target is unknown. Germline V CDR1 and CDR2: LGHNA, YSLEER. Trimming removed 4 bases from V and 4 bases from J, with 14 bases in between. This CDR3 is built from 14 residues. Investigators took approximately 10 milliliters of peripheral blood from every donor. The chain joins TRBV4-3 to TRBJ2-7; D possibly matches TRBD1 or TRBD2 (6 bases each). The sequence was collected from a man between 25 and 39 years old in good health. The sample taken for sequencing was blood. In DNA form, the CDR3 reads TGCGCCAGCAGCCCCTCTGGAGGGGGGTACGAGCAGTACTTC. Residues: CASSPSGGGYEQYF.